This is a list of T cell receptor beta chains from one sample in a study of siplizumab effects on memory and regulatory T cells. The protocol was immunoSEQ multiplex PCR, while the TCRdb copy is restricted to in-frame clones and leaves out a portion. The sample includes tens of thousands of clones, under 98% of them seen just once. The sequencing sample was made of naive CD4+ T cells sorted from blood. Every receptor here comes from a human donor in good health. CDR3s include the opening cysteine and the closing phenylalanine or tryptophan. D genes are given only for firm matches.

CDR3 protein	CDR3 DNA	D gene	J gene	V gene
CASGEGQGGYGYTF	TGTGCTAGTGGTGAGGGACAGGGGGGCTATGGCTACACCTTC	TRBD1	TRBJ1-2	TRBV12-5
CASRRVGGNQPQHF	TGTGCCAGCAGGCGGGTGGGTGGCAATCAGCCCCAGCATTTT	-	TRBJ1-5	TRBV27
CASSFSPSGSSGYDEQFF	TGCGCCAGCAGCTTTAGTCCTAGCGGGAGTAGTGGATACGATGAGCAGTTCTTC	TRBD2	TRBJ2-1	TRBV5-1
CASTPGDPMNTEAFF	TGTGCCAGCACCCCCGGGGATCCCATGAACACTGAAGCTTTCTTT	-	TRBJ1-1	TRBV28
CASSWLRAPYEQYF	TGTGCCAGCAGTTGGCTCAGGGCCCCCTACGAGCAGTACTTC	-	TRBJ2-7	TRBV11-2
CASSHGTGNNYGYTF	TGCGCCAGCAGCCACGGGACAGGGAATAACTATGGCTACACCTTC	TRBD1	TRBJ1-2	TRBV5-1
CASRQGQGVNEKLFF	TGTGCCAGCAGACAGGGACAGGGGGTTAATGAAAAACTGTTTTTT	TRBD1	TRBJ1-4	TRBV19
CASSLGLAGVTGELFF	TGCGCCAGCAGCTTGGGACTAGCGGGAGTGACCGGGGAGCTGTTTTTT	TRBD2	TRBJ2-2	TRBV5-1
CASSLIVSYEQYF	TGCGCCAGCAGCTTGATTGTATCCTACGAGCAGTACTTC	-	TRBJ2-7	TRBV5-1
CASSPILLAGGLTYNEQFF	TGTGCCAGCTCACCAATCCTCCTAGCGGGAGGGCTCACCTACAATGAGCAGTTCTTC	TRBD2	TRBJ2-1	TRBV18
CASSSSGVETQYF	TGTGCCAGCAGCTCTTCAGGGGTGGAGACCCAGTACTTC	-	TRBJ2-5	TRBV7-3
CASSLRSGETGELFF	TGTGCCAGCAGCTTAAGGTCAGGGGAAACCGGGGAGCTGTTTTTT	-	TRBJ2-2	TRBV7-3
CASSSQRESSGELFF	TGTGCCAGCAGCTCCCAGCGGGAGTCGTCCGGGGAGCTGTTTTTT	TRBD2	TRBJ2-2	TRBV11-3
CASSKPGQDNSPLHF	TGTGCCAGCAGCAAACCGGGACAGGATAATTCACCCCTCCACTTT	-	TRBJ1-6	TRBV21-1
CASTRTGTYGYTF	TGTGCCAGCACCCGGACGGGAACCTATGGCTACACCTTC	-	TRBJ1-2	TRBV28
CASSPDESSYNEQFF	TGTGCCAGCAGCCCGGACGAGAGCTCCTACAATGAGCAGTTCTTC	-	TRBJ2-1	TRBV5-4
CSVEDHTSEAGGSPYEQYF	TGCAGCGTTGAAGATCACACTTCTGAAGCGGGAGGGTCTCCCTACGAGCAGTACTTC	TRBD2	TRBJ2-7	TRBV29-1